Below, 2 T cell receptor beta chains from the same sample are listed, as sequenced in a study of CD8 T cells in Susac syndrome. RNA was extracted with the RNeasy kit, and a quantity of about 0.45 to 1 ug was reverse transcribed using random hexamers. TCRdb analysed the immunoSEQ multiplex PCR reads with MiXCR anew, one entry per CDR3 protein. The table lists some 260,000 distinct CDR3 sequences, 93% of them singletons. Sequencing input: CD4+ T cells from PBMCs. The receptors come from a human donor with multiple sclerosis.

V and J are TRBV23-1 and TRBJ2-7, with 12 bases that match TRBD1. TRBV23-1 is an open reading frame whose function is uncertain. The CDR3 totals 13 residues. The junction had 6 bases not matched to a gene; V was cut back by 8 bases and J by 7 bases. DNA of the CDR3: TGCGCCAGCCGCCGGGACAGGGGGCGGGAGCAGTACGTC. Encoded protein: CASRRDRGREQYV.

This CDR3 reads CASSQVSDRVTEAFF. DNA of the CDR3: TGCGCCAGCAGCCAAGTTTCGGACAGGGTCACTGAAGCTTTCTTT. J is TRBJ1-1 and V is TRBV4-1, with 8 bases aligning to TRBD1. Germline values: CDR1 MGHRA, CDR2 YSYEKL. Trimming at V came to 1 base and at J to 4 bases, leaving 5 bases not matched to a gene. The CDR3 loop spans 15 amino acids.